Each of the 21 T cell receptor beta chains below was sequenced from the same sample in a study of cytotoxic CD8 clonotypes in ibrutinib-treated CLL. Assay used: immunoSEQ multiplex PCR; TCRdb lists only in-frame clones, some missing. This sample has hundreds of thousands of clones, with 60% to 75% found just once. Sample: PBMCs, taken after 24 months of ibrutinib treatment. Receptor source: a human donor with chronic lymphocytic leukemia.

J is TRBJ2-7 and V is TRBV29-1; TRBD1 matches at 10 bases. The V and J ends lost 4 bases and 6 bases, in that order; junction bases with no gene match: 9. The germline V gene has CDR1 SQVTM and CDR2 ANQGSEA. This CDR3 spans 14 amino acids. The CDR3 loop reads CSVVPGQGPPEQYF. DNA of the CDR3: TGCAGCGTTGTCCCGGGACAGGGGCCCCCCGAGCAGTACTTC.

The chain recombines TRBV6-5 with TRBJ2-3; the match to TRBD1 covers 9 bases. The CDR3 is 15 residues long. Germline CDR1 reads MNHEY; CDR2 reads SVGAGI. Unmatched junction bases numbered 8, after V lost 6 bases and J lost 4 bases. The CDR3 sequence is CASRTGTGLADTQYF. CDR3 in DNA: TGTGCCAGCAGGACCGGGACAGGGTTGGCAGATACGCAGTATTTT.

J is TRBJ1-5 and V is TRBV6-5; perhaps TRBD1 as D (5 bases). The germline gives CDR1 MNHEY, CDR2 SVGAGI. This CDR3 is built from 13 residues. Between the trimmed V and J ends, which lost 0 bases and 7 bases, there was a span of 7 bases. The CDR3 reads CASSYSGEQPQHF. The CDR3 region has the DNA TGTGCCAGCAGTTACTCGGGGGAGCAGCCCCAGCATTTT.

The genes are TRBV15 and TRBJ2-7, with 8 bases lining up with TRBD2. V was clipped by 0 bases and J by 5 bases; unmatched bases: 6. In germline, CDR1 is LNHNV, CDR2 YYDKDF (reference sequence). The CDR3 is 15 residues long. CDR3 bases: TGTGCCACCAGCAGAGATCACGCGGGAGGCCACGAGCAGTACTTC. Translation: CATSRDHAGGHEQYF. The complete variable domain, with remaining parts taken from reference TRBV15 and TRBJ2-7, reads DAMVIQNPRYQVTQFGKPVTLSCSQTLNHNVMYWYQQKSSQAPKLLFHYYDKDFNNEADTPDNFQSRRPNTSFCFLDIRSPGLGDTAMYLCATSRDHAGGHEQYFGPGTRLTVT.

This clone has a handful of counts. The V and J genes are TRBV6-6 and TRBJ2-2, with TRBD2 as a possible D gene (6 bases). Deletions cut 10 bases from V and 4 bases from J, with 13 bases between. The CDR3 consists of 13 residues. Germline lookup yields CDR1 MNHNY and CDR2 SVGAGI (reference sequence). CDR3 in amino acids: CANRRDSTGELFF. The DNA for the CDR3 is TGTGCCAACCGCCGGGACTCCACCGGGGAGCTGTTTTTT.

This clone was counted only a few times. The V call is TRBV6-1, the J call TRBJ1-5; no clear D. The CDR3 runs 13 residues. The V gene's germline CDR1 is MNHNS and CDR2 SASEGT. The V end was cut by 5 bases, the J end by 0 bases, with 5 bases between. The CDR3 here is CASSHDSNQPQHF. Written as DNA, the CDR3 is TGTGCCAGCAGTCACGATAGCAATCAGCCCCAGCATTTT.

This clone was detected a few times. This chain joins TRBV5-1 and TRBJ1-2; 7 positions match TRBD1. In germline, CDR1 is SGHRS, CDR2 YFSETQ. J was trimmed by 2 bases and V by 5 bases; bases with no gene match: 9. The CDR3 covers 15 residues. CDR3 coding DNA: TGCGCCAGCAGTTGGGACAGTCTAATGAACTATGGCTACACCTTC. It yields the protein CASSWDSLMNYGYTF. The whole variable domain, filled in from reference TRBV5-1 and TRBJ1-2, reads KAGVTQTPRYLIKTRGQQVTLSCSPISGHRSVSWYQQTPGQGLQFLFEYFSETQRNKGNFPGRFSGRQFSNSRSEMNVSTLELGDSALYLCASSWDSLMNYGYTFGSGTRLTVV.

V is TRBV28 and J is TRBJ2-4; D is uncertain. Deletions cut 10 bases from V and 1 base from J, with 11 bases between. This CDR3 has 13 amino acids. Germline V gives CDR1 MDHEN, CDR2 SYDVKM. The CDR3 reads CAISVGAKNIQYF. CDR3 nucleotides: TGTGCCATCTCGGTAGGGGCCAAAAACATTCAGTACTTC. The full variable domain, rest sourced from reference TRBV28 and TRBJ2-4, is DVKVTQSSRYLVKRTGEKVFLECVQDMDHENMFWYRQDPGLGLRLIYFSYDVKMKEKGDIPEGYSVSREKKERFSLILESASTNQTSMYLCAISVGAKNIQYFGAGTRLSVL.

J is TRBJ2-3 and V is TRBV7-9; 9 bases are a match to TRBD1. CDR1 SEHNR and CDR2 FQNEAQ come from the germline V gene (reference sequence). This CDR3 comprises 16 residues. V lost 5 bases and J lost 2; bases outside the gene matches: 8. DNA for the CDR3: TGTGCCAGCAGCGGATCCGGGACAGGGTCCACAGATACGCAGTATTTT. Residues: CASSGSGTGSTDTQYF.

In DNA form, the CDR3 reads TGTGCCAGCAGCCAAGGGCAGGGACAAGAGCAGTACTTC. It translates to CASSQGQGQEQYF. The rearrangement joins TRBV4-2 to TRBJ2-7, with D possibly matching TRBD1 (6 bases). The germline gives CDR1 LGHNA, CDR2 YNFKEQ. V was cut by 1 base and J by 7 bases, with 11 bases left in between. This CDR3 spans 13 amino acids.

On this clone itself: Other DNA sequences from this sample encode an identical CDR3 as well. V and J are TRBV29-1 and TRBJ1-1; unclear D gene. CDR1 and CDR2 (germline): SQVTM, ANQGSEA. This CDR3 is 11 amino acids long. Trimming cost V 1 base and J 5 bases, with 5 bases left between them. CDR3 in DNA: TGCAGCGTTGAAGGTGGAACTGAAGCTTTCTTT. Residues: CSVEGGTEAFF.

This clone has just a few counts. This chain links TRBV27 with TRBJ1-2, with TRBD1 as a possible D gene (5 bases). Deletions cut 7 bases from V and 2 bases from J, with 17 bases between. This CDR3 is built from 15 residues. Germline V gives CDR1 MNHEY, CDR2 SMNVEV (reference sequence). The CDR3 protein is CASTPRGDGNYGYTF. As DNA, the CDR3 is TGTGCCAGCACTCCTAGAGGGGACGGCAACTATGGCTACACCTTC.

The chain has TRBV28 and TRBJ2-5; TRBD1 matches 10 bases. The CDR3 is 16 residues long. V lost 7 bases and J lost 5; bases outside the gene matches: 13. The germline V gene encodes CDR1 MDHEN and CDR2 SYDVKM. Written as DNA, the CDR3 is TGTGCCAGCAAGGGGGATTTGATGGGACAGGGGGAGACCCAGTACTTC. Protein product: CASKGDLMGQGETQYF.

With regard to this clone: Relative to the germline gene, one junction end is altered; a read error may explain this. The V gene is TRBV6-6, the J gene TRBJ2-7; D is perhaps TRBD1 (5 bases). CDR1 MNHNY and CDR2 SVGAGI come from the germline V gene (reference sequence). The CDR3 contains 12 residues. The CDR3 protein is CASRTDTEVWRF. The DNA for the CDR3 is TGTGCCAGCAGAACGGACACCGAGGTCTGGCGCTTC.

The CDR3 protein is CASRNGGAGPQHF. DNA for the CDR3: TGTGCCAGCCGTAACGGGGGGGCCGGGCCCCAGCATTTT. V and J are TRBV6-6 and TRBJ1-5; D may be TRBD1 (6 bases). CDR1 and CDR2 from the germline V gene are MNHNY and SVGAGI (reference sequence). Trimming removed 8 bases at V and 9 bases at J, with 17 bases between. CDR3 size: 13 residues.

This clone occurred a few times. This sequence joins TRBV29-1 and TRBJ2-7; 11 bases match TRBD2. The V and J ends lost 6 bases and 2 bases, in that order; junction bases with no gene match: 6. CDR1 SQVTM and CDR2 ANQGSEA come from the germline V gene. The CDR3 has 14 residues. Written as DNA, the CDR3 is TGCAGCGTGTTCACTAGCGGGAGTACCTACGAGCAGTACTTC. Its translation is CSVFTSGSTYEQYF.

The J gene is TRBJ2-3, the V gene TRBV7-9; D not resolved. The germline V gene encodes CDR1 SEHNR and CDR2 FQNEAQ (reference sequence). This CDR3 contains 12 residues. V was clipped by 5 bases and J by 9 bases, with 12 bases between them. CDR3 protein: CASSVTTLTQYF. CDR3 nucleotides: TGTGCCAGCAGCGTCACAACCTTGACGCAGTATTTT.

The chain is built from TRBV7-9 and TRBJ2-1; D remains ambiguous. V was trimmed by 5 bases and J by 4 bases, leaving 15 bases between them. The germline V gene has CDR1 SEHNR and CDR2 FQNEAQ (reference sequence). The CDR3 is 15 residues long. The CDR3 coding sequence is TGTGCCAGCAGCCCTCTACCCGGCAGGTACAATGAGCAGTTCTTC. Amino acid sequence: CASSPLPGRYNEQFF.

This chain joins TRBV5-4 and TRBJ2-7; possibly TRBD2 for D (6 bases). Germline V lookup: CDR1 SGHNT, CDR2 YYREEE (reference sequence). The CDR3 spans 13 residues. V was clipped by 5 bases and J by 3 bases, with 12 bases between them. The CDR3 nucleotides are TGTGCCAGCAGTCCCGGAGGGATCTACGAGCAGTACTTC. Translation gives CASSPGGIYEQYF.

The CDR3 DNA reads TGCGCCAGCAGCCTTGGACACCTCTCCTACAATGAGCAGTTCTTC. It is translated as CASSLGHLSYNEQFF. This chain uses TRBV4-3 with TRBJ2-1; TRBD1 is a possible D gene (5 bases). Germline CDR1 reads LGHNA; CDR2 reads YSLEER. V lost 4 bases, J lost 0 bases, and 10 bases lay in between. The CDR3 sequence is 15 residues long.

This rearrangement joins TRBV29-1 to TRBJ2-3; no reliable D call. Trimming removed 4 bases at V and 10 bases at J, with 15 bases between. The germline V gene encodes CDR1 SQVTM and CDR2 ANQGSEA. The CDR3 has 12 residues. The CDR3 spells CSVAVQGLSQYF. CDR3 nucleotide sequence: TGCAGCGTTGCGGTCCAAGGGTTGTCGCAGTATTTT.